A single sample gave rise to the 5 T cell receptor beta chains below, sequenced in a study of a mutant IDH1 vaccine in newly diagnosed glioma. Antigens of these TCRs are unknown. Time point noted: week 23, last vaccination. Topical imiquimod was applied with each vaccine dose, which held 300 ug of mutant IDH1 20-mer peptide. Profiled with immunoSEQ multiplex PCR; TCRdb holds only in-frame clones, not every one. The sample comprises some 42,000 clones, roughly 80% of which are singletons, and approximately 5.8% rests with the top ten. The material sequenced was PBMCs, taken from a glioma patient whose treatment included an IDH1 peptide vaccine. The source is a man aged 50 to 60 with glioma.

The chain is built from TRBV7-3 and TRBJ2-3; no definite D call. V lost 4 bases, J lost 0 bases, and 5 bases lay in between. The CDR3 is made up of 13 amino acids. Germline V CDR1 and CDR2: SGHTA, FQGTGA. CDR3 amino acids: CASSSLSTDTQYF. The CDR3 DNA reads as TGTGCCAGCAGCTCCCTCAGCACAGATACGCAGTATTTT.

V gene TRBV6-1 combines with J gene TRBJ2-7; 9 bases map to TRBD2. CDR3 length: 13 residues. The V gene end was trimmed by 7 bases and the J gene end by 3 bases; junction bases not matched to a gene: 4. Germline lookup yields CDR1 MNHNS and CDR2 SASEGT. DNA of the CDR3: TGTGCCAGCACAGCGGGGGGCGGCTACGAGCAGTACTTC. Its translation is CASTAGGGYEQYF.

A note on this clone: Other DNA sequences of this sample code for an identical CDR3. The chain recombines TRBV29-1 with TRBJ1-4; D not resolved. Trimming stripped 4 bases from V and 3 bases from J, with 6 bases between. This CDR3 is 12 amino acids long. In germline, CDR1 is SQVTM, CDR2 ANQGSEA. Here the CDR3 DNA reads TGCAGCGTTGCGGCGTCTAATGAAAAACTGTTTTTT. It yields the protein CSVAASNEKLFF.

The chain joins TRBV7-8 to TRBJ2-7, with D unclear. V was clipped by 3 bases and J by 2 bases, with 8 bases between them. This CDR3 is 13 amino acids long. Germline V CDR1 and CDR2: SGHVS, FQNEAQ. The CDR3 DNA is TGTGCCAGCAGCTTTGGCGGAGCCTACGAGCAGTACTTC. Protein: CASSFGGAYEQYF.

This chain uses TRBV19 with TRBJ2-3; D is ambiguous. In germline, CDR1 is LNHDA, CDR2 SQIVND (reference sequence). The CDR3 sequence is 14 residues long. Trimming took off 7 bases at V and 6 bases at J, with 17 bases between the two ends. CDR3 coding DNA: TGTGCCAGTAAATCCCGCGCAGCCAGGGATACGCAGTATTTT. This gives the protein CASKSRAARDTQYF.